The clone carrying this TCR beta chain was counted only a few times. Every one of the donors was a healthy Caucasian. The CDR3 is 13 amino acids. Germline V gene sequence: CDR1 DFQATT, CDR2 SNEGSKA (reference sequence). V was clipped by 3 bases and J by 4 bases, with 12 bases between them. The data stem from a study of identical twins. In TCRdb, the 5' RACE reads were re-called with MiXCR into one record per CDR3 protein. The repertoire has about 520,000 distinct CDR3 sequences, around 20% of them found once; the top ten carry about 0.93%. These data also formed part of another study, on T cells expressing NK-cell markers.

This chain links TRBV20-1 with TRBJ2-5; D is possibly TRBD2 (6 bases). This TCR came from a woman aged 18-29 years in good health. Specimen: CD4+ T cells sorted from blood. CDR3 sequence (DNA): TGCAGTGCTAGGGAACCCGGGAGAGAGACCCAGTACTTC. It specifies CSAREPGRETQYF.